This T cell receptor beta chain was sequenced during a study of regulatory T cells in long-lasting Graves disease. Whole-study results and caveats: Persistent Graves' patients showed a TCR diversity that was lower than that of newly diagnosed ones.

Sequencing libraries for TCR beta were prepared with iRepertoire HTBI primers and Arm-PCR of CDR3 regions. TCRdb reprocessed the multiplex PCR reads with MiXCR, giving one entry per CDR3 protein. The sample has approximately 500,000 distinct CDR3 sequences; about a fifth are singletons. Time point reported: persistent/refractory GD, antithyroid drugs over 5 years with positive TRAb. RNA isolated from PBMCs was used to make the TCR library. Graves' disease diagnoses used American Thyroid Association guidelines. As to this clonotype: Antigen unknown.

J lost 0 bases, V lost 6 bases, and 9 bases had no gene match. The germline gives CDR1 SQVTM, CDR2 ANQGSEA. The CDR3 sequence is 15 residues long. The sequences come from peripheral blood mononuclear cells (PBMCs), collected when the disease was refractory, from a patient treated with antithyroid drugs. The rearrangement joins TRBV29-1 to TRBJ2-7; 9 nucleotides match TRBD1. This TCR derives from a female donor with Graves disease. CDR3 DNA sequence: TGCAGCGTCAGACAGGGGGATTTCTACTCCTACGAGCAGTACTTC. Translated: CSVRQGDFYSYEQYF.